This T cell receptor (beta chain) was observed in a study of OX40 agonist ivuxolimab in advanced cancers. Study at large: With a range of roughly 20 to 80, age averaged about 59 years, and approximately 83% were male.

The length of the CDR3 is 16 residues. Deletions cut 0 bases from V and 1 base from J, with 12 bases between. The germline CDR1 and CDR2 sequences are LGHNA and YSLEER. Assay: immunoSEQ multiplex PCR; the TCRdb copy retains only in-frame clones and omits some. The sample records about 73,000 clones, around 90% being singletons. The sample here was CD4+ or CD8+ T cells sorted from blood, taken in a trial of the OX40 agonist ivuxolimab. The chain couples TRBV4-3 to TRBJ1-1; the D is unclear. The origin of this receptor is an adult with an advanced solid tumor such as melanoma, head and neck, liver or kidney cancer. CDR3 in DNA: TGCGCCAGCAGCCAAGATAGGGTCGTAGCGAACACTGAAGCTTTCTTT. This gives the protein CASSQDRVVANTEAFF.